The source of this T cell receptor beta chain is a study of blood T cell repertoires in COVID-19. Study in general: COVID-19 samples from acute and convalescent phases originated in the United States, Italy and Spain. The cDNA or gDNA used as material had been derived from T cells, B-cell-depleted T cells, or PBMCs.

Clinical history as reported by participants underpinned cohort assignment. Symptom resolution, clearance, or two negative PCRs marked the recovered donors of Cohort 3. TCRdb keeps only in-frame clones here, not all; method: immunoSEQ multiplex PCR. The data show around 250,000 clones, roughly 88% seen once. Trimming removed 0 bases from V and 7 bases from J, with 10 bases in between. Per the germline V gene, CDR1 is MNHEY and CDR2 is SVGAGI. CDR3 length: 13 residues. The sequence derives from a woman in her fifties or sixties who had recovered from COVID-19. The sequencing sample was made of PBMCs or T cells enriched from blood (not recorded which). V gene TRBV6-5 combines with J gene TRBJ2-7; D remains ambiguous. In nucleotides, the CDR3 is TGTGCCAGCAGTTACTCGAAAATTGAGGAGCAGTACTTC. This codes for CASSYSKIEEQYF.